A selection of T cell receptor beta chains follows, all from one sample in a study of T cells after yellow fever vaccination. One entry per CDR3 protein results from TCRdb running MiXCR on the 5' RACE reads. Of 150,000 to 200,000 distinct CDR3 sequences listed, more than 9.5% are singletons. The specimen was CD8+ T cells sorted from PBMCs, collected 15 days after the yellow fever booster vaccination. Receptors originate from a man younger than 35 who received the YFV17D yellow fever vaccine. CDR3s include the opening cysteine and the closing phenylalanine or tryptophan. Each record gives: J gene, D gene, clone size, V gene, CDR3 DNA, CDR3 protein. The D gene is left open where the match is weak. Some rows mark clone size as missing; the rest say once, few, many or name a class of expanded clone.

j_call: TRBJ1-1
d_call: TRBD1
clone_size: NA
v_call: TRBV29-1
cdr3_nt: TGCAGCGTCGGACAGGGGGGGACTGAAGCTTTCTTT
cdr3_aa: CSVGQGGTEAFF

j_call: TRBJ1-2
d_call: NA
clone_size: many
v_call: TRBV29-1
cdr3_nt: TGCAGCGTGCCTGAAGGGCAGAGTCCCTATGGCTACACCTTC
cdr3_aa: CSVPEGQSPYGYTF

j_call: TRBJ1-2
d_call: NA
clone_size: few
v_call: TRBV20-1
cdr3_nt: TGCAGTGCTAGAGAGTACGAAAAGATCTATGGCTACACCTTC
cdr3_aa: CSAREYEKIYGYTF

j_call: TRBJ2-1
d_call: NA
clone_size: few
v_call: TRBV29-1
cdr3_nt: TGCAGCGTTGAAGTTAAGTACAATGAGCAGTTCTTC
cdr3_aa: CSVEVKYNEQFF

j_call: TRBJ2-7
d_call: NA
clone_size: many
v_call: TRBV4-1
cdr3_nt: TGCGCCAGCAGCCTGAGGGGCGGGGACTACGAGCAGTACTTC
cdr3_aa: CASSLRGGDYEQYF

j_call: TRBJ2-1
d_call: NA
clone_size: many
v_call: TRBV7-6
cdr3_nt: TGTGCCAGCAGCCGTGGTTCCAATGAGCAGTTCTTC
cdr3_aa: CASSRGSNEQFF

j_call: TRBJ1-1
d_call: NA
clone_size: NA
v_call: TRBV7-9
cdr3_nt: TGTGCCAGCAGCAGGCGGCGGGGGGCAGGGACTATGAACACTGAAGCTTTCTTT
cdr3_aa: CASSRRRGAGTMNTEAFF

j_call: TRBJ1-1
d_call: NA
clone_size: NA
v_call: TRBV29-1
cdr3_nt: TGCAGCGCCGTGGCTGATGGCACTGAAGCTTTCTTT
cdr3_aa: CSAVADGTEAFF

j_call: TRBJ2-1
d_call: TRBD1
clone_size: few
v_call: TRBV9
cdr3_nt: TGTGCCAGCAGCGGACAGGGATATGAGCAGTTCTTC
cdr3_aa: CASSGQGYEQFF

j_call: TRBJ2-3
d_call: NA
clone_size: NA
v_call: TRBV21-1
cdr3_nt: TGTGCCAGCAGACATACGCAGTATTTT
cdr3_aa: CASRHTQYF

j_call: TRBJ2-5
d_call: NA
clone_size: NA
v_call: TRBV7-9
cdr3_nt: TGTGCCAGCAGCTCGGGGCCAGGAGATACCCAGTACTTC
cdr3_aa: CASSSGPGDTQYF

j_call: TRBJ2-5
d_call: NA
clone_size: few
v_call: TRBV6-5
cdr3_nt: TGTGCCAGCAGTTACTCGATAGGGGAGACCCAGTACTTC
cdr3_aa: CASSYSIGETQYF

j_call: TRBJ2-7
d_call: TRBD1
clone_size: few
v_call: TRBV7-2
cdr3_nt: TGTGCCAGCAGCTTGAGACAGGGGGCCTCCTACGAGCAGTACTTC
cdr3_aa: CASSLRQGASYEQYF